This T cell receptor (beta chain) was recorded in a study of blood T cell repertoires in COVID-19. Study at large: Both acute and convalescent COVID-19 samples were obtained from the United States, Italy and Spain.

V was shortened by 5 bases and J by 7 bases, with 15 bases between the two germline ends. Germline CDR1 reads SGHTA; CDR2 reads FQGTGA. The CDR3 runs 14 residues. Authors' analysis steps: Reference gene primer amplification yielded estimated nucleated cell counts. Only in-frame clones appear in the TCRdb table, and some are missing; sequencing was by immunoSEQ multiplex PCR. V and J calls and clone size are as listed in that table; D and trimming were resolved from the DNA. The table lists some 280,000 clones, around nine tenths of them singletons. V usage is TRBV7-3 and J usage is TRBJ2-1; D may be TRBD1 (6 bases). This receptor was identified in an older woman with acute or convalescent COVID-19. Sequencing was done on a sample of peripheral blood. The CDR3 here is CASSPGRGGNEQFF. The CDR3 DNA sequence: TGTGCCAGCAGCCCAGGCAGGGGTGGAAATGAGCAGTTCTTC.